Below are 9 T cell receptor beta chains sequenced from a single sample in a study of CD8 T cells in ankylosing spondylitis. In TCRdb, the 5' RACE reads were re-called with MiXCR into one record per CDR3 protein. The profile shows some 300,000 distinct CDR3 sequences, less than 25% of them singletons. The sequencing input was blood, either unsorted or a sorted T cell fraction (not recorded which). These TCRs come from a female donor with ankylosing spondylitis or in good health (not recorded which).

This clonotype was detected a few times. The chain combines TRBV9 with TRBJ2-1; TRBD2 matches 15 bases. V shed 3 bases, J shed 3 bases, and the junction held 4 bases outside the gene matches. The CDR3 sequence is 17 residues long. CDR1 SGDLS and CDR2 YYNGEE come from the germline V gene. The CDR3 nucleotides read TGTGCCAGCAGCGGGACTAGCGGGAGGGCCGACTACAATGAGCAGTTCTTC. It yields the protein CASSGTSGRADYNEQFF.

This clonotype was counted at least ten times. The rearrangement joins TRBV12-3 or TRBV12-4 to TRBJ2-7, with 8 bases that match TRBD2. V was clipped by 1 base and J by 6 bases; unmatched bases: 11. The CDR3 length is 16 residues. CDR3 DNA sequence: TGTGCCAGCAGTTTAGAATTTAGCGGGATGAGTAGCGAGCAGTACTTC. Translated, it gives CASSLEFSGMSSEQYF.

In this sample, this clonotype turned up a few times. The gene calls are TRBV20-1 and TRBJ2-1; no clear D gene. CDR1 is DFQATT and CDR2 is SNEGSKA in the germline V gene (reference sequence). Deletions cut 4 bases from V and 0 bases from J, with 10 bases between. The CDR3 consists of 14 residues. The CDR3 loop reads CSATGASSYNEQFF. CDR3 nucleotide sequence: TGCAGTGCTACCGGCGCGAGCTCCTACAATGAGCAGTTCTTC.

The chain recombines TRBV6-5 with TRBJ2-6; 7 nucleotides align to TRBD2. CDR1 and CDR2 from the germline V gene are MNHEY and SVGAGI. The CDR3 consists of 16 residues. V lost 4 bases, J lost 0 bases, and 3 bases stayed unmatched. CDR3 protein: CASSSSGNSGANVLTF. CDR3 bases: TGTGCCAGCAGTTCGAGCGGGAACTCTGGGGCCAACGTCCTGACTTTC.

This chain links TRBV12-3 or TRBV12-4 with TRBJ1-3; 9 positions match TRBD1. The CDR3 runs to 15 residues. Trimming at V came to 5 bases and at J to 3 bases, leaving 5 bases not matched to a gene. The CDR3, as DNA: TGTGCCAGCAGTCAACAGGGGGCAGTTGGAAACACCATATATTTT. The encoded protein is CASSQQGAVGNTIYF.

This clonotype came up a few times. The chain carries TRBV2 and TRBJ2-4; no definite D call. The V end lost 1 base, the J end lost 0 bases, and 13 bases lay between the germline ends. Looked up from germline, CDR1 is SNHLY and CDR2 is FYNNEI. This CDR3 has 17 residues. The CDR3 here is CASSEGEGILAKNIQYF. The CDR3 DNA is TGTGCCAGCAGTGAAGGAGAAGGGATACTAGCCAAAAACATTCAGTACTTC.

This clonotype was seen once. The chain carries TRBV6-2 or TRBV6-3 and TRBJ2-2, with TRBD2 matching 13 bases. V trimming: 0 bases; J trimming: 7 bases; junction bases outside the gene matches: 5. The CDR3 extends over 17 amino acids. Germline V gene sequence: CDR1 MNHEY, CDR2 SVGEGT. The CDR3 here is CASSYSLGLAGDGELFF. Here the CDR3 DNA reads TGTGCCAGCAGTTACTCCCTCGGACTAGCGGGAGACGGGGAGCTGTTTTTT.

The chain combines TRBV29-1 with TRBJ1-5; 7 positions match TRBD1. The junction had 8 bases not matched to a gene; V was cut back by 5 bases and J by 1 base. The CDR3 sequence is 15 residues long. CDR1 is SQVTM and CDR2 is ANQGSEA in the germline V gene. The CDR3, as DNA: TGCAGCGTTCTCCTGCAGGGGGTCAGCAATCAGCCCCAGCATTTT. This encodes CSVLLQGVSNQPQHF. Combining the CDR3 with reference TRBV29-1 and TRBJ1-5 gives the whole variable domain SAVISQKPSRDICQRGTSLTIQCQVDSQVTMMFWYRQQPGQSLTLIATANQGSEATYESGFVIDKFPISRPNLTFSTLTVSNMSPEDSSIYLCSVLLQGVSNQPQHFGDGTRLSIL.

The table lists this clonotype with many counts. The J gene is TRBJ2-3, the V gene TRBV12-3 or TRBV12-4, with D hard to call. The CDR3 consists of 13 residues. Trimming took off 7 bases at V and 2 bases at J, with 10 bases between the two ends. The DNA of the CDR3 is TGTGCCAGCATGGGAACAGTCACAGATACGCAGTATTTT. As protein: CASMGTVTDTQYF.